This TCR beta chain was retrieved from a study of CD8+CD57+ T cells in acquired aplastic anemia. For the study at large: Sorted CD4+ and CD8+ cells yielded DNA averaging about 2.9 ug. Healthy donor CD4+ samples were sequenced to a depth that averaged about 10.8 million reads. General study results and limits: Common to patients and controls were about 31 CD8+ CDR3 sequences.

The CDR3 contains 15 residues. V lost 6 bases, J lost 7 bases, and 6 bases stayed unmatched. Germline CDR1 and CDR2: SEHNR and FQNEAQ (reference sequence). With respect to this clonotype: Its antigen is not known.

Genomic DNA provided the template from which TCR beta VDJ and CDR3 profiles were obtained. TCRdb called the reads again in MiXCR, with one record for every CDR3 protein. Altogether about 210,000 distinct CDR3 sequences are present, around 63% being singletons, with the ten largest covering approximately 30%. The source of this sequence is a human donor in good health. Sequences were obtained from sorted CD4+, CD8+, or CD8+CD57+ T cells (not recorded which) from PBMCs. The chain joins TRBV7-9 to TRBJ2-7, with 16 positions matching TRBD2. This CDR3 reads CASRGTSGRGREQYF. The CDR3 DNA is TGTGCCAGCAGGGGGACTAGCGGGAGGGGTAGGGAGCAGTACTTC. Variable domain in full (rest from reference TRBV7-9 and TRBJ2-7): DTGVSQNPRHKITKRGQNVTFRCDPISEHNRLYWYRQTLGQGPEFLTYFQNEAQLEKSRLLSDRFSAERPKGSFSTLEIQRTEQGDSAMYLCASRGTSGRGREQYFGPGTRLTVT.